This TCR beta chain was retrieved from a study of OX40 agonist ivuxolimab in advanced cancers. Study-wide results and limits: Relative to CD4+, CD8+ T cells held more expanded clones on average.

This CDR3 region has 12 residues. Germline V gene lookup returns CDR1 MDHEN and CDR2 SYDVKM. Trimming stripped 5 bases from V and 9 bases from J, with 8 bases between. Profiled with immunoSEQ multiplex PCR; TCRdb holds only in-frame clones, not every one. The data contain nearly 110,000 clones, about 91% of them singletons. For this clone: Its antigen is unknown.

Blood sampling was done at baseline, cycle 4 day 1, and cycle 7 day 1. V usage is TRBV28 and J usage is TRBJ1-6; tentative D call: TRBD1 (5 bases). The receptor was derived from an adult with an advanced solid tumor such as melanoma, head and neck, liver or kidney cancer. Material: CD4+ or CD8+ T cells sorted from blood, obtained in a trial of the OX40 agonist ivuxolimab. CDR3 amino acids: CASSSRASPLHF. The CDR3 DNA follows: TGTGCCAGCAGTAGCAGGGCTTCACCCCTCCACTTT.